The 20 T cell receptor beta chains given below trace back to one sample, sequenced in a study of blood T cell repertoires in COVID-19 (dated by TCRdb to about 2020). The method behind the library was the immunoSEQ multiplex PCR assay. Here the immuneACCESS table is served through TCRdb, limited to in-frame sequences with V and J called. Missing clones are a known gap in these copies; in checked studies unresolved V genes cover under half, and the rest lacks a known reason. This sample is represented by 20,000 to 25,000 clones; 88% of them were singletons. The leading ten clones occupy around 20% of the sample. The specimen was peripheral blood. Receptors originate from a man aged 65 to 85 in a cohort sampled during active COVID-19.

The chain uses TRBV28 and TRBJ1-5; 8 nucleotides match TRBD1. V lost 7 bases, J lost 6 bases, and 5 bases stayed unmatched. CDR1 is MDHEN, CDR2 SYDVKM, per germline. This CDR3 is 13 amino acids long. The CDR3: CASITGGIQPQHF. The CDR3 DNA reads TGTGCCAGCATTACAGGGGGGATTCAGCCCCAGCATTTT.

This rearrangement joins TRBV10-3 to TRBJ2-1, with D tentatively TRBD2 (5 bases). The CDR3 has 16 amino acids. V shed 5 bases and J shed 2 bases, with 16 bases lying between them. CDR1 is ENHRY, CDR2 SYGVKD, per germline. CDR3 loop: CAISRRPGEPYNEQFF. In nucleotides, the CDR3 is TGTGCCATCAGTAGACGACCCGGGGAGCCCTACAATGAGCAGTTCTTC.

The chain uses TRBV7-9 and TRBJ1-1, with TRBD1 matching over 9 bases. Germline assignment: CDR1 SEHNR and CDR2 FQNEAQ (reference sequence). The CDR3 loop spans 13 amino acids. Losses at the gene ends were 4 bases for V and 4 bases for J; bases not matched to a gene: 1. CDR3 loop: CASSSQGATEAFF. CDR3 sequence (DNA): TGTGCCAGCAGCTCACAGGGGGCCACTGAAGCTTTCTTT.

The J gene is TRBJ2-7, the V gene TRBV20-1; D is unresolved. Per germline, CDR1 DFQATT and CDR2 SNEGSKA (reference sequence). This CDR3 is built from 11 residues. Trimming took off 3 bases at V and 2 bases at J, with 5 bases between the two ends. The CDR3 nucleotides are TGCAGTGCTAGTCCTGCCTACGAGCAGTACTTC. Protein product: CSASPAYEQYF.

The V call is TRBV9, the J call TRBJ2-5; a possible D gene is TRBD1 (7 bases). V was pared by 3 bases and J by 0 bases, with 18 bases between. Germline lookup yields CDR1 SGDLS and CDR2 YYNGEE. The CDR3 consists of 17 residues. CDR3 nucleotide sequence: TGTGCCAGCAGCGAAAACCCCGGGGGACAGTACCAAGAGACCCAGTACTTC. Protein sequence: CASSENPGGQYQETQYF.

V is TRBV19 and J is TRBJ2-1, with 12 bases matching TRBD2. The CDR3 totals 15 residues. Germline V gives CDR1 LNHDA, CDR2 SQIVND (reference sequence). V lost 5 bases, J lost 6 bases, and 5 bases stayed unmatched. CDR3 region: CASSPSGRAVNEQFF. The CDR3 region has the DNA TGTGCCAGTAGTCCTAGCGGGAGGGCGGTCAATGAGCAGTTCTTC. Based on the CDR3 plus reference TRBV19 and TRBJ2-1, the full variable domain is DGGITQSPKYLFRKEGQNVTLSCEQNLNHDAMYWYRQDPGQGLRLIYYSQIVNDFQKGDIAEGYSVSREKKESFPLTVTSAQKNPTAFYLCASSPSGRAVNEQFFGPGTRLTVL.

The chain joins TRBV6-1 to TRBJ1-2, with D perhaps TRBD1 (5 bases). Trimming removed 0 bases from V and 4 bases from J, with 12 bases in between. Germline CDR1 MNHNS, CDR2 SASEGT. The CDR3 totals 15 residues. Here the CDR3 reads CASSEAIGAAYGYTF. CDR3 nucleotide sequence: TGTGCCAGCAGTGAAGCGATAGGGGCAGCCTATGGCTACACCTTC.

J is TRBJ1-3 and V is TRBV6-1; D is possibly TRBD1 (6 bases). Germline CDR1 MNHNS, CDR2 SASEGT. V gave up 1 base and J gave up 4 bases, with 11 bases separating them. This CDR3 is built from 15 residues. This CDR3 is CASSEDGGRGNTIYF. The CDR3 coding sequence is TGTGCCAGCAGTGAAGACGGGGGGCGCGGAAACACCATATATTTT.

This clone occurred once. The gene calls are TRBV10-3 and TRBJ2-1, with D perhaps matching TRBD1 (6 bases). Trimming left V 8 bases short and J 8 bases short, with 22 bases between. The CDR3 is 15 residues long. Germline CDR1 ENHRY, CDR2 SYGVKD. The CDR3 is CAIARKGDRWYEQFF. CDR3 nucleotides: TGTGCCATCGCTAGAAAAGGCGACAGGTGGTATGAGCAGTTCTTC.

CDR3 amino acids: CASSPGQGSYNEQFF. CDR3 DNA: TGTGCCAGCAGCCCGGGGCAGGGGTCCTACAATGAGCAGTTCTTC. V is TRBV11-3 and J is TRBJ2-1; TRBD1 is a possible D gene (6 bases). V dropped 5 bases and J dropped 1 base, with 12 bases sitting between them. Germline V gene data show CDR1 as SGHNT and CDR2 as YENEEA. The CDR3 is made up of 15 amino acids.

This chain joins TRBV6-2 or TRBV6-3 and TRBJ2-1; D is unclear. Germline V lookup: CDR1 MNHEY, CDR2 SVGEGT. V was trimmed by 5 bases and J by 4 bases, leaving 6 bases between them. This CDR3 is 12 amino acids long. CDR3 in DNA: TGTGCCAGCAGTCAAAATTACAATGAGCAGTTCTTC. It yields the protein CASSQNYNEQFF.

The chain combines TRBV5-1 with TRBJ2-1; 8 nucleotides agree with TRBD2. V shed 2 bases, J shed 0 bases, and the junction held 4 bases outside the gene matches. CDR3 length: 16 residues. Germline lookup yields CDR1 SGHRS and CDR2 YFSETQ. The CDR3 loop is CASSFSGTLSYNEQFF. The CDR3 nucleotides are TGCGCCAGCAGCTTTAGCGGGACCCTCTCCTACAATGAGCAGTTCTTC.

The count of this clone is one. The chain recombines TRBV5-1 with TRBJ1-1; 7 bases are shared with TRBD1. V gave up 5 bases and J gave up 11 bases; unmatched junction bases: 12. CDR3 length equals 13 residues. The germline gives CDR1 SGHRS, CDR2 YFSETQ. The CDR3 DNA reads as TGCGCCAGCAGTTTTGACAGGGCCAGGGGTGCTTTCTTT. This codes for CASSFDRARGAFF.

The V gene is TRBV6-5, the J gene TRBJ1-3; the D gene is possibly TRBD1 (5 bases). This CDR3 is built from 15 residues. The germline V gene encodes CDR1 MNHEY and CDR2 SVGAGI. Trimming left V 8 bases short and J 0 bases short, with 14 bases between. CDR3 in amino acids: CASPPGESSGNTIYF. The CDR3, as DNA: TGTGCCAGCCCCCCGGGGGAATCCTCTGGAAACACCATATATTTT.

The chain combines TRBV19 with TRBJ2-1; TRBD2 matches at 13 bases. This CDR3 spans 18 amino acids. The J segment lost 7 bases and the V segment lost 6 bases, leaving 15 bases of the junction unmatched. The germline CDR1 and CDR2 sequences are LNHDA and SQIVND (reference sequence). The CDR3 here is CASSHTPTSGRARNEQFF. CDR3 in DNA: TGTGCCAGTAGCCACACACCTACTAGCGGGAGGGCCAGGAATGAGCAGTTCTTC. Looking up the rest from reference TRBV19 and TRBJ2-1 gives the full variable domain: DGGITQSPKYLFRKEGQNVTLSCEQNLNHDAMYWYRQDPGQGLRLIYYSQIVNDFQKGDIAEGYSVSREKKESFPLTVTSAQKNPTAFYLCASSHTPTSGRARNEQFFGPGTRLTVL.

The rearrangement joins TRBV28 to TRBJ2-2, with TRBD2 matching over 8 bases. The CDR3 is made up of 17 amino acids. The V gene's germline CDR1 is MDHEN and CDR2 SYDVKM. Germline trimming cut 7 bases from V and 5 bases from J; bases unmatched to any gene: 15. CDR3 in amino acids: CASTPASGLGGTGELFF. Here the CDR3 DNA reads TGTGCCAGCACCCCGGCCTCGGGACTAGGTGGAACCGGGGAGCTGTTTTTT.

This sequence joins TRBV5-1 and TRBJ2-3; possibly TRBD2 for D (6 bases). Germline CDR1 reads SGHRS; CDR2 reads YFSETQ. The length of the CDR3 is 16 residues. V lost 1 base and J 3 bases, leaving 15 bases between the germline ends. This CDR3 reads CASSLWVGGGTDTQYF. The CDR3 DNA reads TGCGCCAGCAGCTTGTGGGTCGGGGGTGGTACAGATACGCAGTATTTT.

The chain combines TRBV30 with TRBJ1-2, with no clear D. V was shortened by 0 bases and J by 6 bases, with 23 bases between the two germline ends. Per the germline V gene, CDR1 is GTSNPN and CDR2 is SVGIG (reference sequence). CDR3 length: 17 amino acids. CDR3 bases: TGTGCCTGGAGTGTACTCCGAGTAGGAGTTCCCAAGGATGGCTACACCTTC. This gives the protein CAWSVLRVGVPKDGYTF.

V usage is TRBV5-6 and J usage is TRBJ2-7; tentative D call: TRBD1 (6 bases). From germline, CDR1 is SGHDT and CDR2 YYEEEE. The ends were cut back, 3 bases at V and 4 bases at J, with 14 bases in the middle. The CDR3 covers 14 residues. In DNA, the CDR3 is TGTGCCAGCAGCTCTCGGGACACAAGGTACGAGCAGTACTTC. This translates into CASSSRDTRYEQYF.

J is TRBJ2-7 and V is TRBV7-8, with D perhaps TRBD1 (6 bases). This CDR3 region has 15 residues. CDR1 and CDR2 (germline): SGHVS, FQNEAQ. Trimming stripped 3 bases from V and 5 bases from J, with 17 bases between. The CDR3 protein is CASSLPDYRVHEQYF. In nucleotides, the CDR3 is TGTGCCAGCAGCTTGCCGGATTACAGGGTCCACGAGCAGTACTTC.